One and the same sample provided the 24 T cell receptor beta chains below, sequenced in a study of cytomegalovirus exposure and HLA in healthy donors. Primers for the PCR totalled 60 Vbeta and 13 Jbeta. Data came from immunoSEQ multiplex PCR; TCRdb stores just in-frame clones and leaves some out. The repertoire holds 200,000 to 250,000 clones, over 70% seen once, with 2.7% in the top ten. Sequenced input: PBMCs. Receptors were obtained from a woman between 55 and 75 years old in good health and CMV-seropositive.

The chain employs TRBV7-2 and TRBJ1-1; possible D gene TRBD1, 5 bases. Per germline, CDR1 SGHTA and CDR2 FQGNSA. Trimming took 7 bases from V and 7 from J, leaving 25 bases between them. The CDR3 runs 16 residues. The CDR3 DNA reads TGTGCCAGCACCTTTGGTGGGGTGGGGGGGGTTGGTGAAGCTTTCTTT. Protein: CASTFGGVGGVGEAFF. Full variable domain (rest looked up from reference TRBV7-2 and TRBJ1-1): GAGVSQSPSNKVTEKGKDVELRCDPISGHTALYWYRQSLGQGLEFLIYFQGNSAPDKSGLPSDRFSAERTGGSVSTLTIQRTQQEDSAVYLCASTFGGVGGVGEAFFGQGTRLTVV.

This chain links TRBV23-1 with TRBJ1-3, with TRBD1 matching 11 bases. TRBV23-1 is noted as an ORF with a role that remains uncertain. V lost 4 bases to trimming and J lost 0 bases; unmatched junction nucleotides: 2. This CDR3 spans 16 amino acids. The CDR3 DNA follows: TGCGCCAGCAGTCCCGGACAGGGGGCCTCTGGAAACACCATATATTTT. Its protein product is CASSPGQGASGNTIYF.

This chain uses TRBV28 with TRBJ1-2; 8 bases match TRBD1. V gave up 5 bases and J gave up 4 bases; unmatched junction bases: 9. The CDR3 extends over 15 amino acids. CDR1 is MDHEN, CDR2 SYDVKM, per germline. The CDR3 DNA follows: TGTGCCAGCAGTGGGCGACAGGGGTATCTCTATGGCTACACCTTC. Translated: CASSGRQGYLYGYTF.

The rearrangement uses TRBV9 and TRBJ2-1; D possibly corresponds to TRBD2 (6 bases). V lost 4 bases and J lost 6, with 14 bases in between. The CDR3 is 14 amino acids. Germline CDR1 is SGDLS and CDR2 is YYNGEE. DNA for the CDR3: TGTGCCAGCAGCTATAGCGGATTTATCAATGAGCAGTTCTTC. Encoded protein: CASSYSGFINEQFF.

This clone appeared a few times. The chain is built from TRBV6-5 and TRBJ2-5; 7 bases are a match to TRBD2. Germline-derived CDR1 and CDR2 are MNHEY and SVGAGI. Trimming took 5 bases from V and 5 from J; bases not matched to a gene: 8. The CDR3 runs 14 residues. The CDR3 reads CASSRSGVGETQYF. The CDR3 region has the DNA TGTGCCAGCAGTCGAAGCGGGGTTGGGGAGACCCAGTACTTC.

The gene calls are TRBV2 and TRBJ1-6; the match to TRBD1 covers 7 bases. V was clipped by 2 bases and J by 6 bases; unmatched bases: 4. This CDR3 contains 15 residues. Germline V gene data show CDR1 as SNHLY and CDR2 as FYNNEI. The CDR3 region is CASSERGLSNSPLHF. CDR3 bases: TGTGCCAGCAGTGAAAGGGGGCTTTCTAATTCACCCCTCCACTTT.

The chain joins TRBV2 to TRBJ2-7; 8 nucleotides agree with TRBD1. V was pared by 7 bases and J by 5 bases, with 7 bases of the junction left unmatched. The CDR3 has 13 residues. Germline V CDR1 and CDR2: SNHLY, FYNNEI. The CDR3 protein is CASTFTGGNEQYF. The CDR3 DNA sequence: TGTGCCAGCACCTTCACAGGGGGGAACGAGCAGTACTTC.

This clone was found a few times. The chain has TRBV30 and TRBJ1-5, with a weak D call TRBD1 (5 bases). The germline CDR1 and CDR2 sequences are GTSNPN and SVGIG (reference sequence). V was pared by 0 bases and J by 5 bases, with 11 bases between. The CDR3 sequence is 14 residues long. Here the CDR3 DNA reads TGTGCCTGGAGTGTATCGACAGCCGATCAGCCCCAGCATTTT. Translating gives CAWSVSTADQPQHF.

This clone was recorded a few times. The chain joins TRBV7-2 to TRBJ2-5; 11 bases are shared with TRBD1. The CDR3 is 15 residues long. The V segment lost 5 bases and the J segment 5 bases; nucleotides outside the gene matches: 7. From germline, CDR1 is SGHTA and CDR2 FQGNSA. The CDR3 nucleotides are TGTGCCAGCAGCAGAACCGGGACAGGGGGGGAGACCCAGTACTTC. Translating it yields CASSRTGTGGETQYF.

The V and J genes are TRBV28 and TRBJ1-2, with D perhaps TRBD1 (5 bases). This CDR3 comprises 13 residues. V gave up 5 bases and J gave up 9 bases, with 16 bases separating them. The V gene's germline CDR1 is MDHEN and CDR2 SYDVKM. In nucleotides, the CDR3 is TGTGCCAGCAGTCAAACGGGGGTGCCAAGCTACACCTTC. Encoded protein: CASSQTGVPSYTF.

The chain joins TRBV18 to TRBJ2-3; 8 bases match TRBD2. The germline CDR1 and CDR2 sequences are KGHSH and LQKENI. The CDR3 has 15 residues. Trimming took 4 bases from V and 2 from J; bases not matched to a gene: 5. The DNA for the CDR3 is TGTGCCAGCTCACGACGGGGACTAGACACAGATACGCAGTATTTT. Its protein is CASSRRGLDTDTQYF.

The chain links TRBV4-1 to TRBJ1-5; no clear D gene. Germline CDR1 MGHRA, CDR2 YSYEKL. Trimming stripped 4 bases from V and 0 bases from J, with 10 bases between. The CDR3 is made up of 15 amino acids. Here the CDR3 DNA reads TGCGCCAGCAGCCGGGCAGTTTATAGCAATCAGCCCCAGCATTTT. Amino acids: CASSRAVYSNQPQHF.

Only a few counts were recorded for this clone. CDR3 sequence: CASSLMGGEAFF. DNA for the CDR3: TGTGCCAGCAGCTTAATGGGAGGGGAAGCTTTCTTT. The V gene is TRBV7-2, the J gene TRBJ1-1; D not resolved. The CDR3 is 12 residues long. V gave up 2 bases and J gave up 8 bases, with 9 bases separating them. The germline V gene encodes CDR1 SGHTA and CDR2 FQGNSA. Full variable domain (remainder filled in from reference TRBV7-2 and TRBJ1-1): GAGVSQSPSNKVTEKGKDVELRCDPISGHTALYWYRQSLGQGLEFLIYFQGNSAPDKSGLPSDRFSAERTGGSVSTLTIQRTQQEDSAVYLCASSLMGGEAFFGQGTRLTVV.

This chain uses TRBV7-8 with TRBJ2-7; TRBD1 matches 9 bases. CDR3 length: 16 amino acids. Germline CDR1 and CDR2: SGHVS and FQNEAQ. V was clipped by 4 bases and J by 4 bases; unmatched bases: 11. The CDR3 spells CASSSTRQGGLYEQYF. CDR3 in DNA: TGTGCCAGCAGCTCCACTAGACAGGGGGGTTTGTACGAGCAGTACTTC.

CDR3 bases: TGCAGCATTTCCCGGGAGTTTGGCAATGAGCAGTTCTTC. It yields the protein CSISREFGNEQFF. The rearrangement joins TRBV29-1 to TRBJ2-1; maybe TRBD2 (6 bases). Germline V gives CDR1 SQVTM, CDR2 ANQGSEA. The ends were cut back, 8 bases at V and 6 bases at J, with 17 bases in the middle. The CDR3 length is 13 residues.

This clone showed up just a few times. CDR3 loop: CAWSVDSGRAVQYF. Written as DNA, the CDR3 is TGTGCCTGGAGTGTAGATAGCGGGAGGGCTGTGCAGTACTTC. The chain carries TRBV30 and TRBJ2-7; TRBD2 matches at 11 bases. Germline-derived CDR1 and CDR2 are GTSNPN and SVGIG (reference sequence). V dropped 0 bases and J dropped 9; count of bases not matched to a gene: 7. CDR3 length equals 14 residues.

The rearrangement joins TRBV2 to TRBJ1-3; possible D gene TRBD1, 5 bases. This CDR3 contains 16 residues. Trimming removed 2 bases at V and 4 bases at J, with 15 bases between. Germline CDR1 SNHLY, CDR2 FYNNEI. The CDR3 DNA is TGTGCCAGCAGTGAAACAGGACCCCCAGGGGGAAACACCATATATTTT. Its translation is CASSETGPPGGNTIYF. The full variable domain, rest sourced from reference TRBV2 and TRBJ1-3, is EPEVTQTPSHQVTQMGQEVILRCVPISNHLYFYWYRQILGQKVEFLVSFYNNEISEKSEIFDDQFSVERPDGSNFTLKIRSTKLEDSAMYFCASSETGPPGGNTIYFGEGSWLTVV.

The genes are TRBV7-7 and TRBJ2-7; maybe TRBD2 (6 bases). This CDR3 has 13 residues. Germline V CDR1 and CDR2: SSHAT, FNYEAQ (reference sequence). Trimming removed 5 bases from V and 6 bases from J, with 14 bases in between. The CDR3 DNA reads as TGTGCCAGCAGCCGTAGCGGCATCGGCGAGCAGTACTTC. It translates to CASSRSGIGEQYF.

The chain links TRBV18 to TRBJ1-6; D is perhaps TRBD1 (6 bases). This CDR3 has 16 amino acids. CDR1 and CDR2 from the germline V gene are KGHSH and LQKENI. Trimming pared 3 bases from V and 7 bases from J, leaving 16 bases between. CDR3 loop: CASSPLGRGPNSPLHF. The CDR3 DNA is TGTGCCAGCTCACCGCTCGGCAGGGGACCAAATTCACCCCTCCACTTT.

This clone was found once. This chain connects TRBV4-2 to TRBJ2-3; 11 bases align to TRBD2. This CDR3 comprises 22 residues. Per germline, CDR1 LGHNA and CDR2 YNFKEQ. V trimming: 0 bases; J trimming: 0 bases; junction bases outside the gene matches: 17. The CDR3 sequence is CASSQDITPAASGGRSTDTQYF. The CDR3, as DNA: TGTGCCAGCAGCCAAGATATAACTCCGGCGGCTAGCGGGGGGAGAAGCACAGATACGCAGTATTTT.

The chain couples TRBV10-2 to TRBJ2-7; 12 bases are a match to TRBD2. V shed 6 bases, J shed 2 bases, and the junction held 8 bases outside the gene matches. Per germline, CDR1 WSHSY and CDR2 SAAADI. The CDR3 is 16 residues long. The CDR3 reads CASRDHLAGGTYEQYF. The CDR3 DNA sequence: TGCGCCAGCAGGGATCACCTAGCGGGAGGGACCTACGAGCAGTACTTC.

The chain joins TRBV19 to TRBJ2-7; D is uncertain. Deletions cut 6 bases from V and 2 bases from J, with 17 bases between. The CDR3 runs 15 residues. CDR1 is LNHDA, CDR2 SQIVND, per germline (reference sequence). CDR3 protein: CASSLLGSPAYEQYF. DNA for the CDR3: TGTGCCAGTAGCCTTCTAGGCTCGCCAGCCTACGAGCAGTACTTC.

The chain joins TRBV5-1 to TRBJ2-7; 7 nucleotides match TRBD1. Germline V gene data show CDR1 as SGHRS and CDR2 as YFSETQ. The junction had 3 bases not matched to a gene; V was cut back by 0 bases and J by 0 bases. The CDR3 is 15 residues long. CDR3 sequence: CASSLGTGISYEQYF. The CDR3 nucleotides read TGCGCCAGCAGCTTGGGGACAGGAATCTCCTACGAGCAGTACTTC.

The chain links TRBV7-2 to TRBJ2-5; 13 bases align to TRBD2. The CDR3 has 16 amino acids. The germline V gene has CDR1 SGHTA and CDR2 FQGNSA. V was clipped by 4 bases and J by 6 bases; unmatched bases: 8. CDR3 sequence: CASSYGLAGVEKTQYF. DNA of the CDR3: TGTGCCAGCAGCTACGGACTAGCGGGGGTAGAGAAGACCCAGTACTTC.